Shown below are 18 T cell receptor beta chains from a single sample sequenced in a study of early T cells in non-severe SARS-CoV-2 infection. MiXCR, applied by TCRdb to the 5' RACE reads, yields one record per CDR3 protein. The table shows about 49,000 distinct CDR3 sequences, with about 10% occurring only once. The material sequenced was whole blood. The receptors stem from an adult who was a healthcare worker with PCR-confirmed SARS-CoV-2 infection or an uninfected control (not recorded which).

This clonotype has ten or more counts. The genes are TRBV7-2 and TRBJ2-7; 8 nucleotides align to TRBD2. V lost 4 bases and J lost 3; bases outside the gene matches: 5. The CDR3 length is 14 residues. Germline assignment: CDR1 SGHTA and CDR2 FQGNSA. CDR3 loop: CASSSLAAYYEQYF. CDR3 DNA sequence: TGTGCCAGCAGCTCACTAGCGGCCTACTACGAGCAGTACTTC.

This clonotype was counted only a few times. This rearrangement joins TRBV10-3 to TRBJ1-3; D is undetermined. Per the germline V gene, CDR1 is ENHRY and CDR2 is SYGVKD. V was trimmed by 2 bases and J by 0 bases, leaving 5 bases between them. The CDR3 covers 14 residues. CDR3 sequence: CAISEELSGNTIYF. CDR3 nucleotides: TGTGCCATCAGTGAGGAACTCTCTGGAAACACCATATATTTT.

This clonotype was seen ten or more times. The chain employs TRBV6-6 and TRBJ2-3; D is ambiguous. CDR3 length equals 14 residues. Trimming shortened V by 7 bases and J by 4 bases, and 15 bases separated the two germline ends. CDR1 and CDR2 (germline): MNHNY, SVGAGI (reference sequence). CDR3 sequence: CASTKWATADTQYF. The CDR3 bases are TGTGCCAGCACCAAGTGGGCTACGGCAGATACGCAGTATTTT.

As to this clonotype: Germline and junction disagree at one end, which may indicate a read error. CDR3 residues: CASSFRFF. In nucleotides, the CDR3 is TGTGCCAGCAGTTTCCGTTTCTTC. V usage is TRBV28 and J usage is TRBJ2-5; D remains unclear. Germline loops: CDR1 MDHEN, CDR2 SYDVKM. This CDR3 has 8 residues.

This clonotype was picked up a small number of times. The CDR3 DNA reads TGTGCCAGCAGCTTGTTAGCAGATGAGCAGTTCTTC. Translating gives CASSLLADEQFF. This sequence joins TRBV7-2 and TRBJ2-1; D gene unclear. Germline V gene lookup returns CDR1 SGHTA and CDR2 FQGNSA. The length of the CDR3 is 12 residues. Trimming cost V 3 bases and J 8 bases, with 8 bases left between them.

This clonotype showed up many times. This chain links TRBV4-1 with TRBJ1-4; D ambiguous. CDR1 is MGHRA and CDR2 is YSYEKL in the germline V gene. CDR3 length equals 12 residues. V was cut by 4 bases and J by 4 bases, with 4 bases left in between. CDR3 coding DNA: TGCGCCAGCAGCCGAGTTAATGAAAAACTGTTTTTT. It translates to CASSRVNEKLFF.

There are many counts of this clonotype. The V gene is TRBV13, the J gene TRBJ1-1, with 8 bases fitting TRBD1. After removal of 6 bases from V and 5 bases from J, the junction contained 11 bases not matched to a gene. The CDR3 runs to 15 residues. Germline lookup yields CDR1 PRHDT and CDR2 FYEKMQ (reference sequence). CDR3 nucleotides: TGTGCCAGCAGGATATCAGGGGGCAGATGGACTGAAGCTTTCTTT. Its protein product is CASRISGGRWTEAFF. Full variable domain (rest looked up from reference TRBV13 and TRBJ1-1): AAGVIQSPRHLIKEKRETATLKCYPIPRHDTVYWYQQGPGQDPQFLISFYEKMQSDKGSIPDRFSAQQFSDYHSELNMSSLELGDSALYFCASRISGGRWTEAFFGQGTRLTVV.

This clonotype was seen many times. The chain couples TRBV6-2 or TRBV6-3 to TRBJ2-1; D is tentatively TRBD1 or TRBD2 (7 bases each). This CDR3 comprises 11 residues. Deletions cut 6 bases from V and 11 bases from J, with 11 bases between. The germline CDR1 and CDR2 sequences are MNHEY and SVGEGT. CDR3 loop: CASSQGGKQFF. The CDR3 nucleotides read TGTGCCAGCAGCCAGGGGGGGAAGCAGTTCTTC.

This clonotype turned up a few times. The genes are TRBV30 and TRBJ1-1; weak D call: TRBD1 (6 bases). In germline, CDR1 is GTSNPN, CDR2 SVGIG (reference sequence). The CDR3 spans 12 residues. Between the trimmed V and J ends, which lost 3 bases and 4 bases, there was a span of 9 bases. The CDR3 spells CAWRQGTTEAFF. DNA of the CDR3: TGTGCCTGGAGGCAGGGGACCACTGAAGCTTTCTTT.

This clonotype was detected ten times or more. CDR3 DNA sequence: TGCAGTGCTCGCAGGGGGTTCACTGAAGCTTTCTTT. This encodes CSARRGFTEAFF. The chain uses TRBV20-1 and TRBJ1-1, with 7 nucleotides matching TRBD1. The trim removed 5 bases at V and 4 bases at J, leaving 4 bases unmatched. This CDR3 has 12 amino acids. CDR1 is DFQATT and CDR2 is SNEGSKA in the germline V gene (reference sequence).

The rearrangement links TRBV4-3 to TRBJ2-3, with D unclear. The CDR3 length is 15 residues. Trimming left V 0 bases short and J 3 bases short, with 10 bases between. In germline, CDR1 is LGHNA, CDR2 YSLEER. The CDR3 spells CASSQDLVGTDTQYF. For the CDR3, the DNA is TGCGCCAGCAGCCAAGATCTAGTTGGGACAGATACGCAGTATTTT.

This clonotype came up many times. J is TRBJ1-2 and V is TRBV18; D not resolved. CDR1 KGHSH and CDR2 LQKENI come from the germline V gene. V was pared by 2 bases and J by 4 bases, with 11 bases between. This CDR3 is built from 14 residues. The CDR3 DNA reads TGTGCCAGCTCACCAAGCCCGACTTCCTATGGCTACACCTTC. This gives the protein CASSPSPTSYGYTF.

The gene calls are TRBV19 and TRBJ2-7; 9 bases are shared with TRBD1. This CDR3 comprises 12 residues. V was clipped by 8 bases and J by 5 bases; unmatched bases: 4. From germline, CDR1 is LNHDA and CDR2 SQIVND (reference sequence). This CDR3 reads CASGQGIHEQYF. Written as DNA, the CDR3 is TGTGCCAGTGGACAGGGGATCCACGAGCAGTACTTC.

This clonotype was detected a few times. The V and J genes are TRBV5-1 and TRBJ1-1; no clear D. Trimming pared 1 base from V and 0 bases from J, leaving 10 bases between. Germline V CDR1 and CDR2: SGHRS, YFSETQ. The CDR3 covers 15 residues. The CDR3, as DNA: TGCGCCAGCAGCTTGTATGGTTATATGAACACTGAAGCTTTCTTT. It encodes CASSLYGYMNTEAFF.

This chain uses TRBV15 with TRBJ2-3, with a weak D call TRBD1 (6 bases). The length of the CDR3 is 17 residues. The V end lost 3 bases, the J end lost 2 bases, and 18 bases lay between the germline ends. Germline V gene lookup returns CDR1 LNHNV and CDR2 YYDKDF (reference sequence). This chain's CDR3 is CATSRGDTGTNTDTQYF. The CDR3 region has the DNA TGTGCCACCAGCAGGGGGGATACAGGGACGAACACAGATACGCAGTATTTT. Using reference TRBV15 and TRBJ2-3 for the parts outside the CDR3, the full variable domain is DAMVIQNPRYQVTQFGKPVTLSCSQTLNHNVMYWYQQKSSQAPKLLFHYYDKDFNNEADTPDNFQSRRPNTSFCFLDIRSPGLGDTAMYLCATSRGDTGTNTDTQYFGPGTRLTVL.

The chain is built from TRBV11-2 and TRBJ2-5; D is ambiguous. Deletions cut 5 bases from V and 0 bases from J, with 10 bases between. The CDR3 loop spans 14 amino acids. Germline V gives CDR1 SGHAT, CDR2 FQNNGV. CDR3 sequence: CASSPSRYQETQYF. The CDR3 DNA reads TGTGCCAGCAGCCCATCACGGTACCAAGAGACCCAGTACTTC.

V and J are TRBV2 and TRBJ1-1; 7 nucleotides agree with TRBD1. Germline CDR1 reads SNHLY; CDR2 reads FYNNEI. The CDR3 has 18 amino acids. V trimming: 4 bases; J trimming: 0 bases; junction bases outside the gene matches: 14. CDR3 bases: TGTGCCAGCAGTGGATCAAAGCAGGGGGGCGCTATGAACACTGAAGCTTTCTTT. Protein product: CASSGSKQGGAMNTEAFF.

Ten or more counts support this clonotype. This chain uses TRBV11-2 with TRBJ2-3; D might be TRBD2 (5 bases). Trimming pared 4 bases from V and 4 bases from J, leaving 12 bases between. CDR3 size: 14 residues. The germline CDR1 and CDR2 sequences are SGHAT and FQNNGV. The CDR3 here is CASSSPRGPDTQYF. For the CDR3, the DNA is TGTGCCAGCAGCTCCCCCCGGGGTCCAGATACGCAGTATTTT. Looking up the rest from reference TRBV11-2 and TRBJ2-3 gives the full variable domain: EAGVAQSPRYKIIEKRQSVAFWCNPISGHATLYWYQQILGQGPKLLIQFQNNGVVDDSQLPKDRFSAERLKGVDSTLKIQPAKLEDSAVYLCASSSPRGPDTQYFGPGTRLTVL.